This T cell receptor beta chain was captured in a study of blood T cell repertoires in COVID-19. Overall study context: Sites in the United States, Italy and Spain provided acute and convalescent COVID-19 samples. In each case, the material was cDNA or gDNA derived from T cells, B-cell-depleted T cells, or PBMCs.

Per the authors' pipeline: Amplification from reference gene primers served as the basis for estimated nucleated cell counts. Assay: immunoSEQ multiplex PCR; the TCRdb copy retains only in-frame clones and omits some. That table supplies the V and J calls and clone size; D and trimming were determined from the DNA. Seen here are about 150,000 clones, roughly 78% observed once, and the top ten hold 1.5% to 2%. The CDR3 is 14 amino acids. Looked up from germline, CDR1 is SEHNR and CDR2 is FQNEAQ (reference sequence). V lost 5 bases, J lost 2 bases, and 3 bases stayed unmatched. This clonotype originated in an elderly man with acute or convalescent COVID-19. This chain uses TRBV7-9 with TRBJ1-2; 9 nucleotides agree with TRBD1. Sequencing was carried out using peripheral blood. The CDR3 nucleotides read TGTGCCAGCAGCGGTGGACAGGGGAACTATGGCTACACCTTC. The encoded protein is CASSGGQGNYGYTF.